These T cell receptor beta chains were read from a single sample in a study of shared clonotypes between healthy human individuals. Using immunoSEQ multiplex PCR, the repertoire was profiled, and TCRdb retains in-frame clones only, with some absent. This table has around 2.5 million clones, 80% to 95% appearing once. Specimen: naive CD4+ T cells from PBMCs. The source is a man aged 18 to 30 in good health. Some clones in this sample may be carry-over from other donors' samples. CDR3s include the opening cysteine and the closing phenylalanine or tryptophan. A row's size may be missing; if present it is once, few, many or a size class.

j_call v_call clone_size cdr3_aa
TRBJ2-7 TRBV2 . CASRGNSLSYEQYF
TRBJ2-7 TRBV30 . CAGNQAGLAGEQYF
TRBJ1-5 TRBV4-1 . CASSQARTGDNSNQPQHF
TRBJ1-3 TRBV19 . CASSNRVTPSGNTIYF
TRBJ1-2 TRBV7-2 . CASSPTTGGVYGYTF
TRBJ2-5 TRBV4-2 . CASSLSGRGEQYF
. TRBV25-1 once CASSEGKLGRYEQYF
TRBJ2-5 TRBV4-1 . CASSHELAGEWETQYF
TRBJ2-4 TRBV29-1 . CSVESRGADIQYF
TRBJ1-4 TRBV7-2 . CASSLVAWNEKLFF
TRBJ2-7 TRBV18 . CASSPGDRGRDEQYF
TRBJ2-6 TRBV2 once CASSEDSGANVLTF
TRBJ1-5 TRBV5-1 . CASSLEINGEPQHF
TRBJ1-2 TRBV4-3 . CASSQEGTGGNYGYTF
TRBJ2-4 TRBV6-6 . CASSQGNGGTKNIQYF
TRBJ2-3 TRBV2 . CASNAGTSGRTDTQYF
TRBJ2-1 TRBV7-2 . CASSLAGGALAYNEQFF
TRBJ2-7 TRBV7-9 . CASSLWPGRVHLRKQYF
TRBJ2-7 TRBV19 . CASSTGRPITEGEQYF
TRBJ1-3 TRBV7-2 once CASSQGGSGNTIYF
TRBJ1-2 TRBV28 . CASSFSSGGYGYTF
TRBJ2-2 TRBV5-1 . CASSAGQITGELFF
TRBJ2-7 TRBV29-1 . CSVARQGSYEQYF
TRBJ2-5 TRBV5-1 . CASSVLRGQETQYF
TRBJ1-6 TRBV6-1 . CASTFGRSYNSPLHF
TRBJ2-7 TRBV7-9 . CASRDRGNEQYF
TRBJ2-7 TRBV5-6 . CASSSPGQNAYEQYF
TRBJ1-1 TRBV2 few CASSDGPNTEAFF
TRBJ1-5 TRBV7-3 . CASSGLLGSPNESNQPQHF
TRBJ1-3 TRBV9 . CASSVDRSGNTIYF
TRBJ2-7 TRBV5-4 . CASSLGRGGPSSYEQYF
TRBJ2-3 TRBV5-4 . CASSLDRGGFAGITDTQYF
TRBJ1-1 TRBV29-1 . CSVSVDGQENTEAFF
TRBJ1-1 TRBV11-2 . CASSFRWQFMNTEAFF
TRBJ1-5 TRBV28 . CASSLWGAGDQPQHF
TRBJ2-7 TRBV4-1 . CASSQASSGTYEQYF
TRBJ1-5 TRBV6-1 . CASSERNRDQPQHF
TRBJ1-2 TRBV9 . CASSVDSVANYGYTF
TRBJ1-1 TRBV9 . CASSAPWGGGTEAFF
TRBJ1-1 TRBV11-2 . CASSPSAVAEAFF
TRBJ2-3 TRBV2 . CASSAGRPSTDTQYF
TRBJ2-2 TRBV5-4 . CASSLDAGISGELFF
TRBJ2-7 TRBV28 . CASSISTAFSYEQYF
TRBJ2-5 TRBV30 . CVVGLGETQYF
TRBJ2-7 TRBV28 . CASSETGTGSYEQYF
TRBJ1-4 TRBV6-1 . CASSEGTVNEKLFF
TRBJ1-4 TRBV28 . CASINGGIGEKLFF
TRBJ2-3 TRBV4-3 . CASSQDLREWLDTQYF